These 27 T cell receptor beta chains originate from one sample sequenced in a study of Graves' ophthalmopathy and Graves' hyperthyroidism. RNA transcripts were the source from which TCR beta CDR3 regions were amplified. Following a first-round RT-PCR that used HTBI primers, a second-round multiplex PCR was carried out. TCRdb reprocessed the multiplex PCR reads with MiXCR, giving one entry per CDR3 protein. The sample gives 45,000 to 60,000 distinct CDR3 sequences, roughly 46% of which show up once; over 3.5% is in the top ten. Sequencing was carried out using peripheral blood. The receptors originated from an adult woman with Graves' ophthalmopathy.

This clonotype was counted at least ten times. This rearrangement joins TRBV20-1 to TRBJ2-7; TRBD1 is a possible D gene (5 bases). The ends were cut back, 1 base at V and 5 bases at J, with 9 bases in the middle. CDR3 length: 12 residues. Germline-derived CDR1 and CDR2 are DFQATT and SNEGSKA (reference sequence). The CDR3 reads CSARAQGDEQYF. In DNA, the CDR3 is TGCAGTGCTAGAGCCCAAGGGGACGAGCAGTACTTC.

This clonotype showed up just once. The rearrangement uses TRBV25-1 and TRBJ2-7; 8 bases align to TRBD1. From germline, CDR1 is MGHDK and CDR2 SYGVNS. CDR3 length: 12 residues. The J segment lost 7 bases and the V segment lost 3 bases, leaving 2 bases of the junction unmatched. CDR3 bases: TGTGCCAGCAGTGACAGGGGGCATGAGCAGTACTTC. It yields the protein CASSDRGHEQYF.

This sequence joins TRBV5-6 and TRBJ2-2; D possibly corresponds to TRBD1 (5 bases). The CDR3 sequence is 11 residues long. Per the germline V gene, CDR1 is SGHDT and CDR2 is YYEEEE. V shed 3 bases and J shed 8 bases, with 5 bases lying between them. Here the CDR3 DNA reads TGTGCCAGCAGCTGGACAGGGGAGCTGTTTTTT. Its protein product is CASSWTGELFF. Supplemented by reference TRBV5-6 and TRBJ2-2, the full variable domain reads DAGVTQSPTHLIKTRGQQVTLRCSPKSGHDTVSWYQQALGQGPQFIFQYYEEEERQRGNFPDRFSGHQFPNYSSELNVNALLLGDSALYLCASSWTGELFFGEGSRLTVL.

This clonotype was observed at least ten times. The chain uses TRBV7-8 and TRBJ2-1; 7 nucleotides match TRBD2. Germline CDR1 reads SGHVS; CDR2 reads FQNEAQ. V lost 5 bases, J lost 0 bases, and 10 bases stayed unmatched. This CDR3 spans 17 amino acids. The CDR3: CASSRRGAGSSYNEQFF. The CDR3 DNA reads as TGTGCCAGCAGCCGCCGTGGAGCGGGATCCTCCTACAATGAGCAGTTCTTC.

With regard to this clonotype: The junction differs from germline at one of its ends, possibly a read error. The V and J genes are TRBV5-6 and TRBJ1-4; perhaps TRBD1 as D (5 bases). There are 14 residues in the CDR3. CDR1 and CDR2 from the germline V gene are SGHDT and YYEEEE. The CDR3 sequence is CASSLTGVNEKLFF. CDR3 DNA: TGTGCCAGCAGCTTGACAGGAGTAAATGAAAAACTTTTTTTT.

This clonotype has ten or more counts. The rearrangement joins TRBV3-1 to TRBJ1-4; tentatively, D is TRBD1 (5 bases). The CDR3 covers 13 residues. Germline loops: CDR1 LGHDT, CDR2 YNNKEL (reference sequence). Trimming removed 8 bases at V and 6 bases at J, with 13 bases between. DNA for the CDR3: TGTGCCAGCGGAATCAGGGAGGATGAAAAACTGTTTTTT. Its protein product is CASGIREDEKLFF.

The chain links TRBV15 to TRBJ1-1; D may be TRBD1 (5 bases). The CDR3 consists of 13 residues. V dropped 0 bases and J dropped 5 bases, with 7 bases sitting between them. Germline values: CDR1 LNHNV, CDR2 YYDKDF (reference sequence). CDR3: CATSRERQTEAFF. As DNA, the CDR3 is TGTGCCACCAGCAGAGAAAGACAGACTGAAGCTTTCTTT. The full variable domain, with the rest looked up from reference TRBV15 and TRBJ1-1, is DAMVIQNPRYQVTQFGKPVTLSCSQTLNHNVMYWYQQKSSQAPKLLFHYYDKDFNNEADTPDNFQSRRPNTSFCFLDIRSPGLGDTAMYLCATSRERQTEAFFGQGTRLTVV.

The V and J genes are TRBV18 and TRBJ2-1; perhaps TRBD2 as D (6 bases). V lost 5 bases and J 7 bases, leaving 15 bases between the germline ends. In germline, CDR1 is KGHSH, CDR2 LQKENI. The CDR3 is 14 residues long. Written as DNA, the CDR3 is TGTGCCAGCTCAGGGGGGACGGAACAAAATGAGCAGTTCTTC. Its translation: CASSGGTEQNEQFF.

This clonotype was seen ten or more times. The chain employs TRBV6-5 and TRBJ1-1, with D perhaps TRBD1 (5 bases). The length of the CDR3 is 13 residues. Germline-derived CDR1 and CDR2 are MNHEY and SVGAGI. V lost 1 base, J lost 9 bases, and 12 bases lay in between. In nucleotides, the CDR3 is TGTGCCAGCAGTTACTGGGGGGAAGGGCAAGCTTTCTTT. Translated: CASSYWGEGQAFF.

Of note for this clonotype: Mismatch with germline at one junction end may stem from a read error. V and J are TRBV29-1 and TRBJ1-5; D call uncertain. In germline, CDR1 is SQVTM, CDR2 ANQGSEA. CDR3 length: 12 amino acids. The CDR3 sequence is CSASDSIQPQHF. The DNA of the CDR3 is TGCAGCGCCTCCGATAGCATTCAGCCCCAGCATTTT. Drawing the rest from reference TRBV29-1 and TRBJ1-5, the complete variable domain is SAVISQKPSRDICQRGTSLTIQCQVDSQVTMMFWYRQQPGQSLTLIATANQGSEATYESGFVIDKFPISRPNLTFSTLTVSNMSPEDSSIYLCSASDSIQPQHFGDGTRLSIL.

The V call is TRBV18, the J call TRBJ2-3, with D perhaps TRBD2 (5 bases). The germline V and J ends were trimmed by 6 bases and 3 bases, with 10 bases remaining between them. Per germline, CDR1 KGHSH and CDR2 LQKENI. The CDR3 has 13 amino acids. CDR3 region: CASSFGMTDTQYF. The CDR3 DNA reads TGTGCCAGCTCCTTCGGGATGACAGATACGCAGTATTTT.

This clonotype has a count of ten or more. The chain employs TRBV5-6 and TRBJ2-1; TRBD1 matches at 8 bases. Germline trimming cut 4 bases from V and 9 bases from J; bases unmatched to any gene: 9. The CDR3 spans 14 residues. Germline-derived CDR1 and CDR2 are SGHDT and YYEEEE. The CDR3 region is CASSKDRGFGEQFF. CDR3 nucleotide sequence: TGTGCCAGCAGCAAAGACAGGGGATTTGGTGAGCAGTTCTTC.

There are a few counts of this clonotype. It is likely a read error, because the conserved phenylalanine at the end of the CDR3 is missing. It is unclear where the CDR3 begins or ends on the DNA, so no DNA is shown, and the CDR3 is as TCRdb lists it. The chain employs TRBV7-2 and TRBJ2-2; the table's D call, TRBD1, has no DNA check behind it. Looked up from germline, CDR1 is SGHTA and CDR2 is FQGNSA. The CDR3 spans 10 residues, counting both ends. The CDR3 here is CASSLRQGGI.

CDR3 nucleotide sequence: TGTGCCAGCAGACTAGCGCGTTTGCGCCAAGAGACCCAGTACTTC. Protein product: CASRLARLRQETQYF. This sequence joins TRBV28 and TRBJ2-5; 7 bases are a match to TRBD2. V gave up 6 bases and J gave up 1 base; unmatched junction bases: 8. This CDR3 comprises 15 residues. Germline CDR1 MDHEN, CDR2 SYDVKM.

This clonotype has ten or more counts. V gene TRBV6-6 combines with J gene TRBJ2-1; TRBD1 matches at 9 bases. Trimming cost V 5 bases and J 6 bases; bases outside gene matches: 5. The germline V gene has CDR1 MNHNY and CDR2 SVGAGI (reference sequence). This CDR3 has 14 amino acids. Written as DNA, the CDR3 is TGTGCCAGCAGTAGGACAGGGGAGGTCAATGAGCAGTTCTTC. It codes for CASSRTGEVNEQFF.

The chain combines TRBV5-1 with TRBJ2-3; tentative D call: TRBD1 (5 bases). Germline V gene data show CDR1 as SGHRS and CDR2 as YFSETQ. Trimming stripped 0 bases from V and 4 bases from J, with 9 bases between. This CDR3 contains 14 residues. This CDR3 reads CASSLGGASDTQYF. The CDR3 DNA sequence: TGCGCCAGCAGCTTGGGGGGCGCGTCAGATACGCAGTATTTT.

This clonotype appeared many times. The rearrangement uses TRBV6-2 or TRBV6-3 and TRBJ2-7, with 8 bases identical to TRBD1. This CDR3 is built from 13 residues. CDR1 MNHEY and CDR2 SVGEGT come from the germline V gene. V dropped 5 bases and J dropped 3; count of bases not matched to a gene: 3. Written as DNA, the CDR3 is TGTGCCAGCAGTGACGGACAGGGCTACGAGCAGTACTTC. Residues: CASSDGQGYEQYF.

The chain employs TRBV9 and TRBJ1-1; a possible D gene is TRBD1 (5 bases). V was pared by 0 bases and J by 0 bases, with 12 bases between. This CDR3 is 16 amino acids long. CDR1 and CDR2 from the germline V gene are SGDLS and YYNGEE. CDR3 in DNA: TGTGCCAGCAGCGTAGCTTCGGCAGGGATGAACACTGAAGCTTTCTTT. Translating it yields CASSVASAGMNTEAFF.

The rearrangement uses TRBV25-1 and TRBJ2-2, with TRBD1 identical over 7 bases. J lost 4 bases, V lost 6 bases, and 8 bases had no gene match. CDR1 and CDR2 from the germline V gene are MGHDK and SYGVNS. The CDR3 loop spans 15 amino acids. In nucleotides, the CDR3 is TGTGCCAGCAGCCGAGAGGGGGCGGGCACCGGGGAGCTGTTTTTT. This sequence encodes CASSREGAGTGELFF.

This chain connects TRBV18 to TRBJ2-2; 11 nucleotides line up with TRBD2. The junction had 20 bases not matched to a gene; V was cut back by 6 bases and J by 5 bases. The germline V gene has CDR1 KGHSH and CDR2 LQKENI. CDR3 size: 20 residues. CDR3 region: CASSLRDRRLLAGETGELFF. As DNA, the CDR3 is TGTGCCAGCTCCCTCCGGGACAGGAGACTACTAGCGGGAGAGACCGGGGAGCTGTTTTTT.

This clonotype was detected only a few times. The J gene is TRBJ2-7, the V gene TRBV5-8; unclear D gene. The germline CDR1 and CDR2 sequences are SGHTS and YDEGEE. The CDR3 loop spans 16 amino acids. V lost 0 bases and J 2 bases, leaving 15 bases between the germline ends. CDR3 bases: TGTGCCAGCAGCTTGGACGAGGCGTCCGTTGCCTACGAGCAGTACGTC. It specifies CASSLDEASVAYEQYV.

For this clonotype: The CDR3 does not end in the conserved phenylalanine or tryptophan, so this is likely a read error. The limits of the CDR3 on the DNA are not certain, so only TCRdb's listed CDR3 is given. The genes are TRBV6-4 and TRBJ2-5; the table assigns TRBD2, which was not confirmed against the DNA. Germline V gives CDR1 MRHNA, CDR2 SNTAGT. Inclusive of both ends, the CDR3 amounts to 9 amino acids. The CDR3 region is CASSDSGTS.

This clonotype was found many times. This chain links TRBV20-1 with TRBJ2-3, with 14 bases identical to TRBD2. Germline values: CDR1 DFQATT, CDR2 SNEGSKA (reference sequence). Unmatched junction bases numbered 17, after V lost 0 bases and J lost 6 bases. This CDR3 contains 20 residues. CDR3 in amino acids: CSARDQGLAGVLSPGDTQYF. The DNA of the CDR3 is TGCAGTGCTAGAGATCAGGGACTAGCGGGAGTTTTGTCCCCAGGGGATACGCAGTATTTT.

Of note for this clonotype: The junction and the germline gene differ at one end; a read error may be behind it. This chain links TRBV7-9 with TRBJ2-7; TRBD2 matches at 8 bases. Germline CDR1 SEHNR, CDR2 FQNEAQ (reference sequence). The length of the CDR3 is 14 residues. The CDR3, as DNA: TGTGCCAGCAAAACTAGCGGAGACCCCTACAAGCAGTACTTC. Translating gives CASKTSGDPYKQYF.

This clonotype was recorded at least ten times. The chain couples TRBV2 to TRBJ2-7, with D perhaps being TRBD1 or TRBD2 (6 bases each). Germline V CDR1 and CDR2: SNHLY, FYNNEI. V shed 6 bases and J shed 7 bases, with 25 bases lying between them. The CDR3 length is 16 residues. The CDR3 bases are TGTGCCAGCAGAGAGCCGGGGGCTACTATACGAATGGAGCAGTACTTC. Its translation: CASREPGATIRMEQYF.

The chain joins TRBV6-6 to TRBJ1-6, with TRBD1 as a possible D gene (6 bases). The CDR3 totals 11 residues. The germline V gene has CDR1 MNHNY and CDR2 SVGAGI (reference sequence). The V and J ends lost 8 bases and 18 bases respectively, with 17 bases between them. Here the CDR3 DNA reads TGTGCCAGCCGGGACAATTCACCTCCCCACTTT. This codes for CASRDNSPPHF.

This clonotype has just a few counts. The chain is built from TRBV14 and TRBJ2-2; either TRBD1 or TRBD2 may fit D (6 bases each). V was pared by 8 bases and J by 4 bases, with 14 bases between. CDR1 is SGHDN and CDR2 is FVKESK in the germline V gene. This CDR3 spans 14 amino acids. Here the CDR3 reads CASSSQGGTGELFF. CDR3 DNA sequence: TGTGCCAGCTCATCACAGGGAGGCACCGGGGAGCTGTTTTTT.